This TCR beta chain was recovered during a study of CD8 T cells in ankylosing spondylitis. This clonotype was recorded many times. CDR1 is SGHRS, CDR2 YFSETQ, per germline. The CDR3 runs 14 residues. V was clipped by 4 bases and J by 3 bases, with 11 bases between them. MiXCR, run by TCRdb on the 5' RACE reads, gives a single entry per CDR3 protein. The sample carries 220,000 or so distinct CDR3 sequences, roughly a tenth recorded once. The clonotype originates from a male donor with ankylosing spondylitis or in good health (not recorded which). The sequenced sample was blood, either unsorted or a sorted T cell fraction (not recorded which). The rearrangement joins TRBV5-1 to TRBJ1-5; possible D gene TRBD1, 6 bases. CDR3 DNA sequence: TGCGCCAGCAGCGAACAGGGAGTCAATCAGCCCCAGCATTTT. Translation gives CASSEQGVNQPQHF.